These 22 T cell receptor beta chains originate from one sample sequenced in a study of cytomegalovirus exposure and HLA in healthy donors. Vbeta (60) and Jbeta (13) primers were used in the PCR. Sequencing was performed with immunoSEQ multiplex PCR; in TCRdb, only in-frame clones are kept and a portion is missing. The profile shows approximately 150,000 clones, approximately 76% of them singletons. Sequencing was carried out using PBMCs. Source of these receptors: a man in his 60s in good health and CMV-seronegative.

The rearrangement links TRBV28 to TRBJ2-4; the match to TRBD1 covers 7 bases. The J segment lost 0 bases and the V segment lost 6 bases, leaving 8 bases of the junction unmatched. This CDR3 spans 16 amino acids. CDR1 and CDR2 from the germline V gene are MDHEN and SYDVKM. The CDR3 coding sequence is TGTGCCAGCAGCTCGCCGGGACAGCTAGCCAAAAACATTCAGTACTTC. It yields the protein CASSSPGQLAKNIQYF.

This clone was seen more than once but under ten times. The chain employs TRBV27 and TRBJ2-3; TRBD2 aligns across 8 bases. This CDR3 has 16 residues. Looked up from germline, CDR1 is MNHEY and CDR2 is SMNVEV (reference sequence). The J segment lost 1 base and the V segment lost 3 bases, leaving 6 bases of the junction unmatched. CDR3 protein: CASSFGLARGTDTQYF. CDR3 sequence (DNA): TGTGCCAGCAGTTTTGGACTAGCTAGGGGCACAGATACGCAGTATTTT.

This chain links TRBV5-1 with TRBJ1-4; the D is unclear. The V end was cut by 2 bases, the J end by 1 base, with 9 bases between. The CDR3 has 15 residues. CDR1 and CDR2 from the germline V gene are SGHRS and YFSETQ. CDR3 DNA sequence: TGCGCCAGCAGCTTCTTGCCGGGAACTAATGAAAAACTGTTTTTT. It yields the protein CASSFLPGTNEKLFF.

The chain recombines TRBV2 with TRBJ2-5; D is unresolved. In germline, CDR1 is SNHLY, CDR2 FYNNEI. CDR3 size: 17 residues. The germline V and J ends were trimmed by 2 bases and 0 bases, with 16 bases remaining between them. CDR3 amino acids: CASSEPPSYTDQETQYF. The CDR3 DNA reads as TGTGCCAGCAGTGAACCCCCCTCCTATACCGACCAAGAGACCCAGTACTTC.

This chain uses TRBV30 with TRBJ2-1, with 10 bases aligning to TRBD2. Trimming cost V 5 bases and J 4 bases; bases outside gene matches: 2. Germline V gives CDR1 GTSNPN, CDR2 SVGIG (reference sequence). The CDR3 is 13 residues long. This chain's CDR3 is CAWELAGYNEQFF. In nucleotides, the CDR3 is TGTGCCTGGGAACTAGCGGGGTACAATGAGCAGTTCTTC. Filled out from reference TRBV30 and TRBJ2-1, the complete variable domain reads SQTIHQWPATLVQPVGSPLSLECTVEGTSNPNLYWYRQAAGRGLQLLFYSVGIGQISSEVPQNLSASRPQDRQFILSSKKLLLSDSGFYLCAWELAGYNEQFFGPGTRLTVL.

A word on this clone: Other DNA sequences from this sample encode an identical CDR3 as well. This chain links TRBV7-3 with TRBJ1-1; TRBD1 is a possible D gene (5 bases). The germline V and J ends were trimmed by 0 bases and 1 base, with 9 bases remaining between them. The germline V gene has CDR1 SGHTA and CDR2 FQGTGA. The CDR3 covers 15 residues. In DNA form, the CDR3 reads TGTGCCAGCAGCTTAACGCGACAGCAGAACACTGAAGCTTTCTTT. This codes for CASSLTRQQNTEAFF.

This clone was seen a few times. The V call is TRBV19, the J call TRBJ1-1, with D perhaps TRBD1 (5 bases). The CDR3 consists of 13 residues. V was pared by 11 bases and J by 11 bases, with 24 bases between. Germline CDR1 is LNHDA and CDR2 is SQIVND (reference sequence). The CDR3 spells CASSDGGGFGAFF. The CDR3 coding sequence is TGTGCCTCGTCAGACGGCGGGGGATTTGGGGCTTTCTTT.

Written as DNA, the CDR3 is TGCGCCATTTCCAGGGACAGGGGATACGAGCAGTACTTC. It codes for CAISRDRGYEQYF. The chain carries TRBV10-2 and TRBJ2-7; 10 nucleotides align to TRBD1. Trimming cost V 10 bases and J 4 bases; bases outside gene matches: 7. Germline CDR1 reads WSHSY; CDR2 reads SAAADI. The CDR3 sequence is 13 residues long.

The V gene is TRBV9, the J gene TRBJ2-5; D is perhaps TRBD1 (6 bases). Germline CDR1 reads SGDLS; CDR2 reads YYNGEE. V gave up 4 bases and J gave up 5 bases, with 18 bases separating them. CDR3 length equals 15 residues. This CDR3 is CASSPNTQGLETQYF. Written as DNA, the CDR3 is TGTGCCAGCAGCCCCAATACTCAGGGGTTGGAGACCCAGTACTTC. Full variable domain (rest looked up from reference TRBV9 and TRBJ2-5): DSGVTQTPKHLITATGQRVTLRCSPRSGDLSVYWYQQSLDQGLQFLIQYYNGEERAKGNILERFSAQQFPDLHSELNLSSLELGDSALYFCASSPNTQGLETQYFGPGTRLLVL.

The V gene is TRBV4-2, the J gene TRBJ2-3; 13 bases map to TRBD2. Germline CDR1 LGHNA, CDR2 YNFKEQ. The CDR3 is 16 residues long. Trimming took 4 bases from V and 4 from J; bases not matched to a gene: 5. The CDR3 DNA follows: TGTGCCAGCAGCCTACTAGCGGGGGGGAGAGCAGATACGCAGTATTTT. Its translation: CASSLLAGGRADTQYF.

J is TRBJ2-3 and V is TRBV5-1; 8 positions match TRBD2. The junction had 6 bases not matched to a gene; V was cut back by 0 bases and J by 3 bases. Germline loops: CDR1 SGHRS, CDR2 YFSETQ. The CDR3 is 16 amino acids. This chain's CDR3 is CASSLVFREGTDTQYF. As DNA, the CDR3 is TGCGCCAGCAGCTTGGTGTTTCGGGAGGGGACAGATACGCAGTATTTT.

This clone was counted between two and nine times. The chain combines TRBV15 with TRBJ2-2, with 9 positions matching TRBD2. The germline V gene encodes CDR1 LNHNV and CDR2 YYDKDF (reference sequence). V lost 0 bases to trimming and J lost 6 bases; unmatched junction nucleotides: 5. The CDR3 is 16 amino acids. CDR3 DNA sequence: TGTGCCACCAGCAGAGATCAGCTAGCGGGGCCCGGGGAGCTGTTTTTT. Translation gives CATSRDQLAGPGELFF.

Only a few counts were recorded for this clone. The chain couples TRBV6-6 to TRBJ2-2; the D gene is possibly TRBD1 (6 bases). The CDR3 has 14 residues. Trimming took 4 bases from V and 3 from J, leaving 9 bases between them. Per germline, CDR1 MNHNY and CDR2 SVGAGI (reference sequence). CDR3 sequence reads: CASSSPGDTGELFF. In nucleotides, the CDR3 is TGTGCCAGCAGTTCCCCAGGGGACACCGGGGAGCTGTTTTTT.

The V and J genes are TRBV29-1 and TRBJ2-1; 14 bases are shared with TRBD2. This CDR3 has 13 residues. The V gene end was trimmed by 6 bases and the J gene end by 7 bases; junction bases not matched to a gene: 2. From germline, CDR1 is SQVTM and CDR2 ANQGSEA. CDR3 residues: CSVGTSGSNEQFF. The CDR3 DNA reads as TGCAGCGTCGGGACTAGCGGGAGTAATGAGCAGTTCTTC.

The rearrangement links TRBV11-2 to TRBJ2-7, with 9 bases identical to TRBD2. This CDR3 comprises 17 residues. Trimming at V came to 3 bases and at J to 2 bases, leaving 11 bases not matched to a gene. In germline, CDR1 is SGHAT, CDR2 FQNNGV. As DNA, the CDR3 is TGTGCCAGCAGCTTTATAAGGGGAGCGGGGGGCCCCTACGAGCAGTACTTC. Amino acid sequence: CASSFIRGAGGPYEQYF.

In its sample, this clone was seen a few times. The chain has TRBV6-6 and TRBJ1-4, with a weak D call TRBD1 (5 bases). The CDR3 length is 14 residues. V lost 5 bases and J lost 4, with 11 bases in between. The germline CDR1 and CDR2 sequences are MNHNY and SVGAGI (reference sequence). The CDR3, as DNA: TGTGCCAGCAGTCAGACAGAGAGTAATGAAAAACTGTTTTTT. It codes for CASSQTESNEKLFF.

V gene TRBV19 combines with J gene TRBJ1-5, with a tentative D call TRBD1 (6 bases). V lost 9 bases, J lost 1 base, and 19 bases lay in between. The CDR3 has 16 amino acids. Germline-derived CDR1 and CDR2 are LNHDA and SQIVND (reference sequence). In DNA form, the CDR3 reads TGTGCCAGCGGAGGGGGGGAGAGAAGGAGCAATCAGCCCCAGCATTTT. Protein product: CASGGGERRSNQPQHF.

The V call is TRBV7-3, the J call TRBJ2-6, with 7 bases identical to TRBD2. This CDR3 has 15 residues. V shed 2 bases and J 2 bases; nucleotides not matched to a gene: 0. The germline V gene has CDR1 SGHTA and CDR2 FQGTGA. DNA for the CDR3: TGTGCCAGCAGCTTACGGGGGGCTGGGGCCAACGTCCTGACTTTC. This codes for CASSLRGAGANVLTF.

V usage is TRBV7-9 and J usage is TRBJ2-2, with 11 bases identical to TRBD2. CDR1 SEHNR and CDR2 FQNEAQ come from the germline V gene (reference sequence). V lost 5 bases and J lost 6; bases outside the gene matches: 5. This CDR3 comprises 15 residues. CDR3 protein: CASSTGTSGPGELFF. DNA for the CDR3: TGTGCCAGCAGCACCGGGACTAGCGGTCCCGGGGAGCTGTTTTTT.

V and J are TRBV7-9 and TRBJ2-7, with 8 bases aligning to TRBD1. CDR1 and CDR2 from the germline V gene are SEHNR and FQNEAQ (reference sequence). This CDR3 is 13 amino acids long. Unmatched junction bases numbered 3, after V lost 3 bases and J lost 5 bases. The DNA of the CDR3 is TGTGCCAGCAGCTTCCAGGGGGCTAACGAGCAGTACTTC. It translates to CASSFQGANEQYF.

The rearrangement uses TRBV28 and TRBJ2-2; D gene uncertain. Trimming stripped 5 bases from V and 3 bases from J, with 13 bases between. The germline CDR1 and CDR2 sequences are MDHEN and SYDVKM. The CDR3 is made up of 15 amino acids. The CDR3 DNA reads TGTGCCAGCAGTGCCCCCACCTATTACACCGGGGAGCTGTTTTTT. Its translation: CASSAPTYYTGELFF.

The chain recombines TRBV6-5 with TRBJ2-5; 7 nucleotides line up with TRBD2. Germline lookup yields CDR1 MNHEY and CDR2 SVGAGI. V lost 2 bases, J lost 3 bases, and 6 bases stayed unmatched. The CDR3 sequence is 15 residues long. The CDR3 DNA sequence: TGTGCCAGCAGTTACGGACCGGGGAGGGAAGAGACCCAGTACTTC. This sequence encodes CASSYGPGREETQYF.